This T cell receptor (beta chain) was obtained from a study of human T cells and chemical hapten exposure. This clonotype was seen more than once but under ten times. MiXCR, run by TCRdb on the RACE reads, gives a single entry per CDR3 protein. Among approximately 350,000 distinct CDR3 sequences listed, about 7% were seen once. The time point: patch test 1, 2 weeks after DPC sensitization. Regarding treatment: therapeutic diphenylcyclopropenone sensitization with weekly scalp DPC. With V trimmed by 1 base and J by 3 bases, 6 bases remained unmatched. Per germline, CDR1 MGHRA and CDR2 YSYEKL. The CDR3 length is 16 residues.

Sequenced material: whole blood, taken in connection with sensitization to the hapten diphenylcyclopropenone (DPC). The sequence was obtained from a woman under 30 with alopecia areata. Some clones in this sample may be carry-over from other donors' samples. The chain joins TRBV4-1 to TRBJ2-3, with TRBD2 matching over 8 bases. The chain's CDR3 is CASSQVIGGATDTQYF. The CDR3 region has the DNA TGCGCCAGCAGCCAAGTGATCGGGGGGGCTACAGATACGCAGTATTTT.